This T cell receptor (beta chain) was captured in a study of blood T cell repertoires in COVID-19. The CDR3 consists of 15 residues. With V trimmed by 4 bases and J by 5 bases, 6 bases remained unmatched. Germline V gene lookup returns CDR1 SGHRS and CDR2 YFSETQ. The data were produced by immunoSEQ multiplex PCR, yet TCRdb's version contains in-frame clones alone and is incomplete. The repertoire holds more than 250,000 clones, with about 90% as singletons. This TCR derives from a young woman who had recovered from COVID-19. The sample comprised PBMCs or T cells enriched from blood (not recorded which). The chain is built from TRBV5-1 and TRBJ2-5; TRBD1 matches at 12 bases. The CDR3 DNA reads TGCGCCAGCAGCCCTGGGACAGGGGGCGAGGAGACCCAGTACTTC. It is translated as CASSPGTGGEETQYF.